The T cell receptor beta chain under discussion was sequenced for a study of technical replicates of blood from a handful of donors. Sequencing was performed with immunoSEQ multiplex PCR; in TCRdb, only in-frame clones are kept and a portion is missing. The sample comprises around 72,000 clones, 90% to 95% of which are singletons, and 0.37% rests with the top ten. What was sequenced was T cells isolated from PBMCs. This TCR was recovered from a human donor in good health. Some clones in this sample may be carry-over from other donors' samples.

CDR3 DNA: TGTGCCAGCTCAGAATTGGGGGCGCATGAAAAACTGTTTTTT. Its translation is CASSELGAHEKLFF. V gene TRBV18 combines with J gene TRBJ1-4; D is perhaps TRBD1 (6 bases). CDR1 is KGHSH, CDR2 LQKENI, per germline. There are 14 residues in the CDR3. V lost 5 bases and J 6 bases, leaving 13 bases between the germline ends.